This T cell receptor beta chain is drawn from a study of cytomegalovirus exposure and HLA in healthy donors (TCRdb year 2017). Turning to the overall study: According to an earlier analysis of around 600 of the donors, some 170 million T cells yielded 117 million unique TCR beta sequences and 276 Gb of sequence data. On average, around 240,000 unique TCR beta nucleotide sequences were sequenced per donor among 350 to 400 genotyped donors of the cohort, with roughly 18% of those sequences being non-productive. The study aimed to test whether cataloging public T cell receptors could reveal signatures of past pathogen exposure. Donor age, sex, ethnicity and CMV serostatus were compiled alongside the repertoire data. An early release that covered fewer than 800 HLA-typed donors contained approximately 320 gigabases of sequencing data and tens of millions of unique TCR sequences. The number of typed donors differed by locus: roughly 620-640 for A, B, C, DRB1 and DQB1; 522 for DQA1; approximately 600 for DPA1; and about 470 for DPB1. In a later genetic analysis, genome-wide SNP genotypes for about three fifths of the roughly 670 donors were used, and that subset was treated as a discovery cohort. An earlier analysis of 587 of the donors used high-throughput TCR beta sequencing to judge whether each TCR beta V gene segment behaved as functional or pseudogenic. Every discovery cohort repertoire had been produced on one sequencing platform. Of the 300 to 450 genotyped donors, about 80% fell in the genetic ancestry cluster associated with self-reported Caucasian donors. A separate validation cohort of roughly 130 different subjects was used in addition to the approximately 700-subject first cohort. In a later analysis, previously published TCR beta repertoires from about 640 donors were re-analyzed and high-resolution HLA genotyping was added so that TCR occurrence patterns could be studied. Using immunosequencing, the study profiled T cell repertoires from approximately 700 subjects and related those repertoires to cytomegalovirus serostatus. Rather than using new phenotypic data, the later analysis identified candidate immune exposures from TCR beta sequences and from how often those sequences occurred across donors. HLA typing covered class I and class II loci at four-digit resolution. About five DR-DQ haplotypes were handled as single units for association and clustering, since linkage in the cohort was strong. High-throughput TCR immunosequencing, statistical association of individual TCRs with disease status, and machine learning were combined to predict cytomegalovirus infection status. On the study overall, not on this receptor specifically: Presence/absence analyses assumed roughly uniform sequencing depth across donors, an assumption that may not hold. The only immune exposure information available for the cohort was CMV serostatus. In vitro tests confirmed that a few of the cytomegalovirus-associated TCR beta chains recognize cytomegalovirus antigens. The study listed 164 TCR beta chains as associated with cytomegalovirus. According to a later analysis, most CMV-associated TCR beta chains appeared to be HLA-restricted, and the HLA associations seemed to be driven largely by CMV exposure. A further reported finding was that TCR beta sequences accurately predicted the HLA-A and HLA-B alleles for most subjects in the first cohort. Correlated functional status among segregating V segments might be attributable to linkage disequilibrium, but an unknown experimental factor could not be ruled out. An association between a missense DCLRE1C variant and V-gene and J-gene trimming of TCR beta chains was found in a later genetic analysis and replicated in an independent cohort. About 17 rarely observed V segments, including chromosome 9 orphons, were excluded from the earlier analysis of a few hundred of the donors because counts were too low. HLA typing was unavailable for some donors at each locus, so association tests used only the typed subset. When HLA alleles, especially DR and DQ, strongly co-occurred, attributing TCR associations to individual alleles was difficult. Only TCR beta chains were sequenced in this cohort, and the absence of alpha or paired-chain data limited detectable features. In an earlier analysis of 500 to 650 of the donors, most TCR beta V segments appeared in productive rearrangements about 90% or about 30% of the time, broadly matching IMGT annotations. In a later analysis, HLA-associated TCR beta chains showed more clonal expansion and lower generation probabilities than non-associated chains that were equally common. The 87-base-pair reads could not distinguish some IMGT-functional V segments, including TRBV6-2 and TRBV6-3, so those segments were excluded. According to the authors, the approach could potentially be generalized to other disease states and immunological phenotypes. According to a later analysis, parvovirus B19, influenza, CMV and Epstein-Barr virus appeared linked to several top co-occurrence clusters. A cluster of highly shared sequence variants was judged likely to represent a technical artifact of the sequencing pipeline. While some public TCRs were present in many individuals, most TCR sequences turned up only very rarely across donors. According to a later analysis, TCR association rates differed among HLA loci, with DRB1 alleles showing the most associated TCRs and HLA-C alleles showing the fewest. In both the original and validation cohorts, the classifier was reported to diagnose cytomegalovirus status with high specificity and sensitivity. Specific HLA alleles were associated with more than 15,000 TCR beta sequences at a false discovery rate of 0.05 in a later analysis. Compared with the 666-donor mean, donors in an Asian-associated ancestry cluster had fewer N-insertions in productive TCRs, according to a later genetic analysis.

Regarding this clone: What antigen it recognizes has not been identified. No qualities accompany the bases; no much larger clone lies one base away.

Libraries were made using the immunoSEQ multiplex PCR assay. For the multiplex PCR, a mixture combining 60 forward primers for TCR Vbeta segments and 13 reverse primers for TCR Jbeta segments was used. The CDR3 region of rearranged TCR beta genes was amplified from genomic DNA with a multiplex PCR assay. The Illumina HiSeq System was used to sequence the amplified TCR beta libraries as 87-base-pair reads. On the study's bioinformatics: Across the roughly 700 repertoires, a later analysis counted tens of millions of unique TCR beta chains, about 10 million of which were shared by at least two donors. Raw reads were error-corrected and collapsed into unique sequences by a nearest-neighbor algorithm in which closely related sequences were merged to remove PCR and sequencing errors. Alignment of CDR3 sequences to IMGT reference sequences was used to assign V, D and J gene segments. For a sequence to be retained, at least a six-nucleotide match to both a V gene segment and a J gene segment was required. Rearrangements were classified as productive when the CDR3 lacked stop codons and remained in frame with V and J, and all other rearrangements were classified as non-productive. Following IMGT convention, CDR3 was defined as the stretch from the second conserved V-encoded cysteine to the conserved J-encoded phenylalanine. The earlier analysis of roughly 590 of the donors excluded sequences that lacked an unambiguous match to a single V gene segment. An earlier analysis of a few hundred of the donors classified V segments as functional when productive rearrangements were above 56.7% and as segregating when the standard deviation between donors was above 5%. A statistical classification framework was built for diagnosing cytomegalovirus status from the catalog of TCR beta chain sequences. A later analysis assigned V and J genes by comparing TCR nucleotide sequences with IMGT/GENE-DB human TR gene sequences. The TCRdist pipeline was used in a later analysis to assign CDR3 sequences and most-parsimonious VDJ recombination scenarios. In a later analysis, each TCR beta chain was defined by its CDR3 amino acid sequence together with its V-gene family, and reads without a unique V-gene family were excluded. A later analysis removed 592 highly shared, low-generation-probability nucleotide sequences to deal with suspected cross-contamination and a sequencing artifact. In a later analysis, a clonal expansion index was calculated for each public chain from normalized within-repertoire ranks of inferred template counts. Generation probabilities in a later analysis came from a VDJ recombination model fitted to out-of-frame rearrangements, and those results were checked against IGoR. In a later analysis, TCR-TCR, TCR-HLA and TCR-CMV co-occurrence was scored with hypergeometric tests, and a repertoire-size bias correction was applied to TCR pairs. False discovery rates were estimated in a later analysis by permuting HLA or CMV assignments 20 times. A later analysis grouped co-occurring TCRs with DBSCAN, adding TCRdist sequence similarity when clustering within HLA-allele-positive subsets. Co-occurrence clustering excluded repertoires with fewer than 30,000 or more than 120,000 public chains, plus five with anomalous nucleotide sharing. TCRdb limited this immuneACCESS table to in-frame rearrangements with V and J called. A share of clones is missing; checked studies link under half to unresolved V genes, and the rest is unexplained. The V and J calls and clone size are taken from that table; D and trimming were inferred from the DNA. The sample contains 130,000 to 150,000 clones, 60% to 80% of them found a single time. The ten most abundant clones make up about 1.7% of the sample.

Via the germline V gene, CDR1 is SGHTA and CDR2 FQGTGA. The CDR3 holds 15 amino acids from the cysteine to the phenylalanine. Just the 45-base CDR3 DNA is kept, in frame starting at base 1. V loses 5 bases of germline sequence and J loses 1 base, and the interval between the two ends is 14 bases. The cohort was made up of 666 healthy bone marrow donors. Cohort members were all nominally healthy when sampled, although unrecorded immune exposures were likely present. The donor was CMV seronegative and was included in the group of over 300 seronegative cohort members. Every donor gave a peripheral blood sample, and the peripheral blood mononuclear cells from that sample were used for TCR beta sequencing. The Qiagen DNeasy Blood Extraction Kit was used to extract genomic DNA from the blood cell samples.

The V and J segments used are TRBV7-3 and TRBJ1-1, with an unclear D gene assignment. The sample consisted of PBMCs. This TCR derives from a woman in her thirties in good health and CMV-seronegative. The nucleotide sequence reads TGTGCCAGCAGCCCTTCCCACTCAGGGAACACTGAAGCTTTCTTT. This yields the protein CASSPSHSGNTEAFF.